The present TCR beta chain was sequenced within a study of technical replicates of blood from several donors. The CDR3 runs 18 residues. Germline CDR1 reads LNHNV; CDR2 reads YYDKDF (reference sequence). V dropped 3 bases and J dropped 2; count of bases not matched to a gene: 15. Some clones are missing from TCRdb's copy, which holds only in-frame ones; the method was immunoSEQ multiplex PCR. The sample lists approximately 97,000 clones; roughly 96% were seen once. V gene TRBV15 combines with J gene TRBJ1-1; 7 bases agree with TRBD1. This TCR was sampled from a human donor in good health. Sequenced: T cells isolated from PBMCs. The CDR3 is CATSSDREIIVGNTEAFF. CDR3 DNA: TGTGCCACCAGCAGTGACAGGGAGATAATAGTCGGAAACACTGAAGCTTTCTTT.